This TCR beta chain was documented in a study of T cells in Graves' hyperthyroidism and ophthalmopathy. Exclusion of patients followed from uncontrolled infection, other autoimmune disease, pregnancy or lactation. The CDR3 contains 15 residues. Germline CDR1 is SNHLY and CDR2 is FYNNEI. Trimming cost V 8 bases and J 9 bases; bases outside gene matches: 16. Amplified TCR beta CDR3 regions came from RNA transcripts. Carried out on the TCR CDR3, a first-round RT-PCR used the HTBI primer set. One entry per CDR3 protein results from TCRdb running MiXCR on the multiplex PCR reads. The sample comprises over 700,000 distinct CDR3 sequences, over 35% of which are singletons, and approximately 8.7% rests with the top ten.

The chain joins TRBV2 to TRBJ2-5, with 9 bases fitting TRBD1. The source material was blood. This sequence originates from a man younger than 35 with Graves' hyperthyroidism. In DNA form, the CDR3 reads TGTGCCAGCTCCAGAGACAGGGGGGGTAAGGCGGCCCAGTACTTC. It yields the protein CASSRDRGGKAAQYF.